This paragraph covers one T cell receptor beta chain sequence. Its antigen remains unidentified. Different DNA sequences within this sample yield the same CDR3. These data belong to a study of Ad26.COV2.S vaccination and SARS-CoV-2 variants. Overall study results and limits: Substantial breadth was reportedly displayed by spike-specific CD8+ and CD4+ T cell responses after vaccination. People given the vaccine had a wider spike-specific TCR breadth than placebo recipients did.

Germline V gene sequence: CDR1 MGHDK, CDR2 SYGVNS. V gave up 2 bases and J gave up 4 bases; unmatched junction bases: 0. CDR3 size: 13 residues. Treatment denoted: around 19 received Ad26.COV2.S at low or high dose, single or two shots; roughly five received placebo; per-sample allocation not given. Each sample was drawn 63 days after the first injection (of vaccine or placebo). Assay used: immunoSEQ multiplex PCR; TCRdb lists only in-frame clones, some missing. The sample gives some 640,000 clones, around 92% of which show up once; roughly 1.5% is in the top ten. Sequenced here: peripheral blood, sampled in a trial of Ad26.COV2.S vaccine versus placebo. The clonotype was recovered from a person between 18 and 65 years old who received the Ad26.COV2.S COVID-19 vaccine or a placebo. The rearrangement joins TRBV25-1 to TRBJ1-2; TRBD1 agrees at 8 bases. For the CDR3, the DNA is TGTGCCAGCAGTGAACAGGGGGCCTATGGCTACACCTTC. Its translation: CASSEQGAYGYTF.